This T cell receptor beta chain stems from a study of T cell responses to AZD1222 COVID-19 vaccine. Study observations and caveats: Of spike-specific TCRs, nearly half reportedly target regions left unmutated in variants. Baseline serology detected seropositivity in only five to seven AZD1222 recipients.

The assay was immunoSEQ multiplex PCR, and TCRdb's table has in-frame clones only and misses some. The sample holds approximately 100,000 clones, about 86% seen once. As for this clone: What it recognizes is unknown.

The V gene lost 5 bases and the J gene lost 4 bases, with 18 bases spanning the gap. Per germline, CDR1 PRHDT and CDR2 FYEKMQ (reference sequence). This CDR3 has 16 amino acids. The J gene is TRBJ2-1, the V gene TRBV13; D remains ambiguous. Here the sequenced sample was peripheral blood, taken on day 0 of AZD1222 vaccination. The TCR comes from an adult in good health. The CDR3 DNA reads TGTGCCAGCAGCCTTTCTGTTAAGCGAGTATACAATGAGCAGTTCTTC. Translation: CASSLSVKRVYNEQFF.